This TCR beta chain was identified in a study of siplizumab effects on memory and regulatory T cells. Points from the study as a whole: Mapping to unstimulated subsets was achieved for only a minor fraction of alloreactive clones. On average, nearly 70% of mappable alloreactive CD4+ clones were Treg-derived under siplizumab, against 25% to 30% in controls. Siplizumab cultures yielded proliferating Tregs whose suppressive function was not confirmed.

The V gene end was trimmed by 3 bases and the J gene end by 4 bases; junction bases not matched to a gene: 4. The CDR3 sequence is 15 residues long. Germline lookup yields CDR1 SGHRS and CDR2 YFSETQ. Concerning this clone: What it binds is not known.

For every sample, 90,000 to 100,000 TCR templates were assayed. Sequencing was performed with immunoSEQ multiplex PCR; in TCRdb, only in-frame clones are kept and a portion is missing. The top ten clones hold about 1.5% of a sample with roughly 92,000 clones, roughly 94% of them seen once. The source material was non-Treg CD4+ T cells sorted from blood. This clonotype was sampled from a human donor in good health. The chain joins TRBV5-1 to TRBJ2-4; 10 nucleotides match TRBD1. The CDR3 protein is CASSSVGQGKNIQYF. DNA for the CDR3: TGCGCCAGCAGCTCTGTGGGACAGGGGAAAAACATTCAGTACTTC.